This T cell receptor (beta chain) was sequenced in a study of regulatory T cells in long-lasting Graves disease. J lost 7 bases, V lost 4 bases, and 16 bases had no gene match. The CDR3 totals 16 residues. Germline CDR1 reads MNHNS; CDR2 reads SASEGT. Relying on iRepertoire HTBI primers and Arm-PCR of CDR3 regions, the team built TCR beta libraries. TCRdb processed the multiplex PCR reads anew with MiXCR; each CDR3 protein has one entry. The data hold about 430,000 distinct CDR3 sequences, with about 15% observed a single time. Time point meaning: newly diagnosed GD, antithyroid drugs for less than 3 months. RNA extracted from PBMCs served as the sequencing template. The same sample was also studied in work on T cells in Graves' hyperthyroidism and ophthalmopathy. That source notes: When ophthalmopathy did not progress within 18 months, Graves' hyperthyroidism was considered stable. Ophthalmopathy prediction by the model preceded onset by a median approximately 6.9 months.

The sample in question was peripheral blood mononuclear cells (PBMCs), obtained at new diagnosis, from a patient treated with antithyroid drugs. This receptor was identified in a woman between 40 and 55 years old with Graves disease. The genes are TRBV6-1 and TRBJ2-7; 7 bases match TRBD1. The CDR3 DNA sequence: TGTGCCAGCAGTGGAGAGATGACAGGGTTTTCTGGAGAGCAGTACTTC. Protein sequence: CASSGEMTGFSGEQYF.